Listed below are T cell receptor beta chains from one sample, sequenced in a study of radiotherapy plus CTLA-4 blockade in lung cancer. Clones were read by immunoSEQ multiplex PCR, and TCRdb kept only the in-frame ones, dropping some. The sample shows just under 60,000 clones, about 70% of them seen only once. The material sequenced was peripheral blood, taken from a patient treated with radiotherapy plus ipilimumab. The receptors here all came from a human donor with non-small cell lung cancer whose response to radiotherapy plus ipilimumab could not be evaluated. Both conserved end residues are part of each CDR3. D genes are given only for firm matches. Expanded clones get a size class; other rows say once, few or many, or leave the size out.

clone size	D gene	V gene	J gene	CDR3 protein	CDR3 DNA
once	.	TRBV4-3	TRBJ1-4	CASSHLFTGSDEKLFF	TGCGCCAGCAGCCACCTTTTCACAGGGTCGGACGAAAAACTGTTTTTT
.	.	TRBV18	TRBJ2-2	CASSPSRGSTGELFF	TGTGCCAGCTCACCGAGTAGGGGAAGTACCGGGGAGCTGTTTTTT
.	.	TRBV6-5	TRBJ2-7	CASSYADSSYEQYF	TGTGCCAGCAGTTACGCCGACAGCTCCTACGAGCAGTACTTC
.	.	TRBV6-5	TRBJ1-2	CASSYGRVFYGYTF	TGTGCCAGCAGTTATGGGAGGGTATTCTATGGCTACACCTTC
.	TRBD1	TRBV10-3	TRBJ2-5	CAISDSGQGRLPQYF	TGTGCCATCAGTGATTCGGGACAGGGGCGGCTTCCCCAGTACTTC
.	.	TRBV28	TRBJ1-2	CASSSSDRLGYGYTF	TGTGCCAGCAGTTCTTCCGACAGGCTAGGCTATGGCTACACCTTC
medium-sized	.	TRBV5-1	TRBJ1-5	CASSLDFHQPQHF	TGCGCCAGCAGCTTGGACTTTCATCAGCCCCAGCATTTT
once	.	TRBV5-5	TRBJ1-1	CASSLVGRSTEAFF	TGTGCCAGCAGCTTGGTGGGGCGTAGCACTGAAGCTTTCTTT
.	TRBD1	TRBV4-1	TRBJ2-1	CASSRGQGVIYEQFF	TGCGCCAGCAGCCGGGGACAGGGTGTTATCTATGAGCAGTTCTTC
.	.	TRBV11-3	TRBJ1-1	CASSPGDVNTEAFF	TGTGCCAGCAGCCCGGGGGATGTGAACACTGAAGCTTTCTTT
.	.	TRBV5-1	TRBJ2-1	CASSLVSGSYNEQFF	TGCGCCAGCAGCTTGGTTTCGGGCTCCTACAATGAGCAGTTCTTC
.	.	TRBV30	TRBJ1-2	CAWSGRRTYGYTF	TGTGCCTGGAGTGGTCGCAGAACCTATGGCTACACCTTC
.	TRBD1	TRBV5-1	TRBJ1-3	CASSLAGTGTPSGNTIYF	TGCGCCAGCAGCTTGGCAGGGACAGGAACCCCCTCTGGAAACACCATATATTTT
once	TRBD1	TRBV6-1	TRBJ2-7	CASMDRGTSYEQYF	TGTGCCAGCATGGACAGGGGGACCTCCTACGAGCAGTACTTC
.	TRBD2	TRBV4-1	TRBJ2-1	CASSLRLAGFSEQFF	TGCGCCAGCAGCCTCAGACTAGCGGGGTTTAGTGAGCAGTTCTTC
.	.	TRBV6-1	TRBJ2-7	CASEGTDYEQYF	TGTGCCAGCGAGGGTACAGACTACGAGCAGTACTTC
.	.	TRBV11-3	TRBJ2-3	CASSLESSTASTDTQYF	TGTGCCAGCAGCTTAGAATCGTCGACAGCTAGCACAGATACGCAGTATTTT
.	TRBD1	TRBV6-1	TRBJ1-1	CASSAGQGTEAFF	TGTGCCAGCAGCGCTGGACAGGGCACTGAAGCTTTCTTT
.	TRBD1	TRBV4-1	TRBJ1-1	CASSQGGGTGRTEAFF	TGCGCCAGCAGCCAAGGTGGCGGGACAGGGAGGACTGAAGCTTTCTTT
.	.	TRBV7-6	TRBJ2-7	CASSLNSGYEQYF	TGTGCCAGCAGCTTGAATTCGGGGTACGAGCAGTACTTC
.	TRBD1	TRBV5-4	TRBJ1-2	CASSSDSGTGGSGYTF	TGTGCCAGCAGTTCGGACTCCGGGACAGGGGGTTCTGGCTACACCTTC
.	.	TRBV6-5	TRBJ1-2	CASSYSGGYGYTF	TGTGCCAGCAGTTACTCAGGGGGCTATGGCTACACCTTC
.	TRBD1	TRBV6-1	TRBJ2-5	CASSPGTGKETQYF	TGTGCCAGCAGTCCCGGGACAGGGAAAGAGACCCAGTACTTC
few	TRBD1	TRBV27	TRBJ2-1	CASRTNEGGMVNEQFF	TGTGCCAGCAGGACGAACGAAGGGGGCATGGTCAATGAGCAGTTCTTC
.	TRBD2	TRBV5-1	TRBJ2-3	CASSFGLAGGVDTQYF	TGCGCCAGCAGCTTCGGGCTAGCGGGGGGAGTAGATACGCAGTATTTT
.	TRBD1	TRBV15	TRBJ1-1	CATSRAGTASNEAFF	TGTGCCACCAGCAGAGCCGGGACAGCGTCCAATGAAGCTTTCTTT
.	.	TRBV12-2	TRBJ2-1	CASRLSSGGYEQFF	TGTGCAAGTCGCTTATCAAGCGGGGGATACGAGCAGTTCTTC
few	.	TRBV2	TRBJ1-1	CASLDAKLTEAFF	TGTGCCAGCTTAGATGCCAAATTAACTGAAGCTTTCTTT
.	TRBD1	TRBV11-3	TRBJ2-7	CASSSQEGTGYEQYF	TGTGCCAGCAGCTCCCAGGAAGGGACAGGATACGAGCAGTACTTC
.	TRBD2	TRBV4-3	TRBJ2-7	CASSQGRLARNEQYF	TGCGCCAGCAGCCAAGGTCGACTAGCGCGGAACGAGCAGTACTTC
once	TRBD2	TRBV5-6	TRBJ2-1	CASSFPSGRQYSYNEQFF	TGTGCCAGCAGCTTCCCTAGCGGGAGGCAATATTCCTACAATGAGCAGTTCTTC
.	TRBD1	TRBV6-5	TRBJ1-1	CASSYGTGGTEAFF	TGTGCCAGCAGTTACGGGACAGGGGGTACTGAAGCTTTCTTT
.	.	TRBV7-6	TRBJ2-6	CASTGWGAGANVLTF	TGTGCCAGCACCGGTTGGGGGGCTGGGGCCAACGTCCTGACTTTC
many	.	TRBV5-4	TRBJ1-1	CASSLFPRRPEDIITCEAFF	TGTGCCAGCAGCTTGTTTCCTCGGCGACCTGAGGACATTATAACTTGTGAAGCTTTCTTT
.	TRBD1	TRBV7-9	TRBJ2-2	CASPLRDRAGELFF	TGTGCCAGCCCCTTACGGGACAGGGCCGGGGAGCTGTTTTTT
few	TRBD2	TRBV7-2	TRBJ2-5	CASSLGGLGALETQYF	TGTGCCAGCAGCTTGGGGGGACTAGGAGCCTTGGAGACCCAGTACTTC
.	TRBD1	TRBV28	TRBJ1-5	CASRGFRGRYQPQHF	TGTGCCAGCAGGGGCTTCAGGGGGCGTTATCAGCCCCAGCATTTT
.	.	TRBV6-1	TRBJ2-7	CASSSLTDSYEQYF	TGTGCCAGCAGTTCCCTGACAGACTCCTACGAGCAGTACTTC
.	.	TRBV9	TRBJ2-7	CASSVASTSYEQYF	TGTGCCAGCAGCGTAGCGTCTACTTCGTACGAGCAGTACTTC
.	.	TRBV6-1	TRBJ2-7	CASSDQDIPSYEQYF	TGTGCCAGCAGTGACCAGGACATTCCTTCCTACGAGCAGTACTTC